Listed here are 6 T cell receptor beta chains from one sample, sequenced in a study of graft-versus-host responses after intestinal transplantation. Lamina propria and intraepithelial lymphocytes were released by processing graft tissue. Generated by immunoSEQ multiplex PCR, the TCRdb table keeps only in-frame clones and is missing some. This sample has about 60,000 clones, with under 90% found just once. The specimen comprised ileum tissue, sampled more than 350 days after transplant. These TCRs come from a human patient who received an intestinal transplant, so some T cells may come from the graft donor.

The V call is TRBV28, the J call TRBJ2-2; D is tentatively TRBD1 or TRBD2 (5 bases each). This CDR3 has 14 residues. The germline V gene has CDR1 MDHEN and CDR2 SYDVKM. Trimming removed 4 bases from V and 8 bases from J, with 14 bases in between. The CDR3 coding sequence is TGTGCCAGCAGTTCCTCACTGGGGGTGGGGGAGCTGTTTTTT. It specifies CASSSSLGVGELFF.

The CDR3 DNA is TGCGCCAGCAGCCAAGATAACGAGCAGTACTTC. Translation gives CASSQDNEQYF. This rearrangement joins TRBV4-1 to TRBJ2-7; no firm D call. Germline V CDR1 and CDR2: MGHRA, YSYEKL. With 0 bases removed from V and 5 bases from J, the gap between germline ends came to 2 bases. There are 11 residues in the CDR3.

CDR3 nucleotide sequence: TGTGCCAGCAGCGAGACAGGCAACTCCTACAATGAGCAGTTCTTC. Amino acids: CASSETGNSYNEQFF. The V and J genes are TRBV9 and TRBJ2-1; possibly TRBD1 for D (6 bases). Trimming stripped 3 bases from V and 0 bases from J, with 10 bases between. CDR1 is SGDLS and CDR2 is YYNGEE in the germline V gene. CDR3 length: 15 amino acids. The full variable domain, rest sourced from reference TRBV9 and TRBJ2-1, is DSGVTQTPKHLITATGQRVTLRCSPRSGDLSVYWYQQSLDQGLQFLIQYYNGEERAKGNILERFSAQQFPDLHSELNLSSLELGDSALYFCASSETGNSYNEQFFGPGTRLTVL.

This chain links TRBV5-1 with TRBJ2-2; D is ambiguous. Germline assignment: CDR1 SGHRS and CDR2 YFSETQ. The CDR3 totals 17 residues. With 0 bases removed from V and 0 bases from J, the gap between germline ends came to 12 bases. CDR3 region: CASSLGFGLSNTGELFF. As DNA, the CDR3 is TGCGCCAGCAGCTTGGGGTTCGGCCTTTCGAACACCGGGGAGCTGTTTTTT. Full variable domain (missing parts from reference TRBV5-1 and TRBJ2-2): KAGVTQTPRYLIKTRGQQVTLSCSPISGHRSVSWYQQTPGQGLQFLFEYFSETQRNKGNFPGRFSGRQFSNSRSEMNVSTLELGDSALYLCASSLGFGLSNTGELFFGEGSRLTVL.

CDR3 residues: CASSPRGGLGEKLFF. The CDR3 bases are TGTGCCAGCAGTCCTCGGGGGGGCCTCGGCGAAAAACTGTTTTTT. This chain uses TRBV11-2 with TRBJ1-4; D perhaps matches TRBD1 (6 bases). The V gene lost 6 bases and the J gene lost 8 bases, with 19 bases spanning the gap. This CDR3 has 15 amino acids. Per germline, CDR1 SGHAT and CDR2 FQNNGV.

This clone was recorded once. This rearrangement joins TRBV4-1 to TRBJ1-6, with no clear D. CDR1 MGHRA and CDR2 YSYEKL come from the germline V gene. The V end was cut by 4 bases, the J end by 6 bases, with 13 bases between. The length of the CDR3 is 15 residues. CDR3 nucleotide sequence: TGCGCCAGCAGCCCGGCCTCAACCCTTAATTCACCCCTCCACTTT. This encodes CASSPASTLNSPLHF.